One and the same sample provided the 14 T cell receptor beta chains below, sequenced in a study of shared clonotypes between healthy human individuals. Positively selected for CCR7, the CD45RO-negative cells used as naive CD8 cells excluded terminally differentiated effector memory CD45RA+ cells. Produced via immunoSEQ multiplex PCR; TCRdb's table is partial and in-frame only. This table holds about 2 million clones, over 85% found once. Sequencing was performed on naive CD8+ T cells sorted from blood. These receptors all stem from a man in his late teens or twenties in good health.

The chain recombines TRBV11-2 with TRBJ1-2, with D tentatively TRBD1 (5 bases). CDR3 length: 17 amino acids. Germline V gene lookup returns CDR1 SGHAT and CDR2 FQNNGV. V lost 4 bases to trimming and J lost 5 bases, with 23 bases between them. This chain's CDR3 is CASSSLSGRGYRYGYTF. The CDR3 DNA follows: TGTGCCAGCAGCTCCCTTTCGGGAAGGGGTTATAGATATGGCTACACCTTC.

The V gene is TRBV10-3, the J gene TRBJ2-7, with 7 nucleotides matching TRBD1. The V gene end was trimmed by 3 bases and the J gene end by 4 bases; junction bases not matched to a gene: 6. The CDR3 extends over 14 amino acids. In germline, CDR1 is ENHRY, CDR2 SYGVKD. CDR3 protein: CAISDSGTAYEQYF. As DNA, the CDR3 is TGTGCCATCAGTGACTCTGGGACAGCATACGAGCAGTACTTC.

The chain recombines TRBV10-2 with TRBJ1-1; no reliable D call. From germline, CDR1 is WSHSY and CDR2 SAAADI. V dropped 7 bases and J dropped 4 bases, with 13 bases sitting between them. This CDR3 spans 13 amino acids. The CDR3 DNA sequence: TGCGCCAGCATAAAGGGATCGGGCACTGAAGCTTTCTTT. It yields the protein CASIKGSGTEAFF.

The chain carries TRBV9 and TRBJ2-7, with 8 bases that match TRBD1. V shed 4 bases, J shed 6 bases, and the junction held 9 bases outside the gene matches. In germline, CDR1 is SGDLS, CDR2 YYNGEE. The CDR3 spans 14 residues. The chain's CDR3 is CASSTRTGYGEQYF. The CDR3 coding sequence is TGTGCCAGCAGCACTCGGACAGGGTACGGCGAGCAGTACTTC.

This clone was detected once. The chain employs TRBV5-6 and TRBJ2-3; D might be TRBD2 (7 bases). The CDR3 runs 16 residues. V was shortened by 6 bases and J by 4 bases, with 21 bases between the two germline ends. Germline CDR1 and CDR2: SGHDT and YYEEEE. Here the CDR3 reads CASTLGGLVMADTQYF. The CDR3 bases are TGTGCCAGCACTCTGGGGGGGCTAGTCATGGCAGATACGCAGTATTTT. Full variable domain (rest looked up from reference TRBV5-6 and TRBJ2-3): DAGVTQSPTHLIKTRGQQVTLRCSPKSGHDTVSWYQQALGQGPQFIFQYYEEEERQRGNFPDRFSGHQFPNYSSELNVNALLLGDSALYLCASTLGGLVMADTQYFGPGTRLTVL.

The V call is TRBV12-2, the J call TRBJ2-7; the D call in the table, TRBD2, was not verified against the DNA. TRBV12-2 is designated a pseudogene. This CDR3 has 15 amino acids. CDR3 coding DNA: TGTGCAAGTCGCCCCCGGACTAGCTCTCCCTACGAGCAGTACTTC. Amino acid sequence: CASRPRTSSPYEQYF.

The chain has TRBV7-2 and TRBJ2-1; TRBD2 matches at 10 bases. V was clipped by 4 bases and J by 4 bases; unmatched bases: 7. This CDR3 is 16 amino acids long. The V gene's germline CDR1 is SGHTA and CDR2 FQGNSA. CDR3 loop: CASSSPSGRGYNEQFF. The CDR3 nucleotides are TGTGCCAGCAGCTCACCCAGCGGGAGGGGTTACAATGAGCAGTTCTTC.

This clone was detected only once. Other DNA sequences in this specimen translate into the identical CDR3. The DNA for the CDR3 is TGTGCCAGCAGCGTAGAGGAGGGGAGCTCCTACGAGCAGTACTTC. This sequence encodes CASSVEEGSSYEQYF. This rearrangement joins TRBV9 to TRBJ2-7; TRBD2 is a possible D gene (6 bases). V lost 0 bases, J lost 0 bases, and 10 bases lay in between. The CDR3 loop spans 15 amino acids. Germline CDR1 and CDR2: SGDLS and YYNGEE. Drawing the rest from reference TRBV9 and TRBJ2-7, the complete variable domain is DSGVTQTPKHLITATGQRVTLRCSPRSGDLSVYWYQQSLDQGLQFLIQYYNGEERAKGNILERFSAQQFPDLHSELNLSSLELGDSALYFCASSVEEGSSYEQYFGPGTRLTVT.

The chain combines TRBV19 with TRBJ2-1; the D is unclear. CDR3 length: 14 residues. Between the trimmed V and J ends, which lost 7 bases and 6 bases, there was a span of 16 bases. Per the germline V gene, CDR1 is LNHDA and CDR2 is SQIVND (reference sequence). CDR3 in DNA: TGTGCCAGTACCCCGGGCTATCGCGGCAATGAGCAGTTCTTC. Translated: CASTPGYRGNEQFF. The full variable domain, its missing parts supplied by reference TRBV19 and TRBJ2-1, is DGGITQSPKYLFRKEGQNVTLSCEQNLNHDAMYWYRQDPGQGLRLIYYSQIVNDFQKGDIAEGYSVSREKKESFPLTVTSAQKNPTAFYLCASTPGYRGNEQFFGPGTRLTVL.

The rearrangement uses TRBV4-3 and TRBJ2-2; 7 nucleotides agree with TRBD1. Per germline, CDR1 LGHNA and CDR2 YSLEER. V was clipped by 3 bases and J by 0 bases; unmatched bases: 10. This CDR3 comprises 18 residues. The CDR3 nucleotides are TGCGCCAGCAGCCAGTTAGGGACAGCTAACTCGAACACCGGGGAGCTGTTTTTT. It yields the protein CASSQLGTANSNTGELFF.

This chain links TRBV5-4 with TRBJ1-3; 7 nucleotides agree with TRBD1. Unmatched junction bases numbered 9, after V lost 0 bases and J lost 0 bases. CDR1 is SGHNT and CDR2 is YYREEE in the germline V gene (reference sequence). This CDR3 comprises 18 residues. The CDR3 DNA reads as TGTGCCAGCAGCTTGGCCCTGAGCGGACAGGACTCTGGAAACACCATATATTTT. This sequence encodes CASSLALSGQDSGNTIYF.

The V gene is TRBV19, the J gene TRBJ2-7; 8 bases agree with TRBD1. CDR3 length: 14 residues. V was clipped by 8 bases and J by 1 base; unmatched bases: 7. CDR1 LNHDA and CDR2 SQIVND come from the germline V gene (reference sequence). CDR3 protein: CASAGWDRSYEQYF. The CDR3 DNA is TGTGCCAGTGCCGGCTGGGACAGGTCCTACGAGCAGTACTTC. The entire variable domain, with the rest obtained from reference TRBV19 and TRBJ2-7, is as follows: DGGITQSPKYLFRKEGQNVTLSCEQNLNHDAMYWYRQDPGQGLRLIYYSQIVNDFQKGDIAEGYSVSREKKESFPLTVTSAQKNPTAFYLCASAGWDRSYEQYFGPGTRLTVT.

The rearrangement links TRBV19 to TRBJ2-5; no definite D call. V gave up 3 bases and J gave up 2 bases, with 7 bases separating them. The CDR3 is made up of 13 amino acids. Germline CDR1 is LNHDA and CDR2 is SQIVND (reference sequence). The CDR3 DNA reads TGTGCCAGTAGTATCACGTGGCAAGAGACCCAGTACTTC. The encoded protein is CASSITWQETQYF.

This sequence joins TRBV2 and TRBJ1-3; D is ambiguous. CDR1 is SNHLY and CDR2 is FYNNEI in the germline V gene. The CDR3 has 15 amino acids. Between the trimmed V and J ends, which lost 2 bases and 4 bases, there was a span of 12 bases. The CDR3, as DNA: TGTGCCAGCAGTGAAACGGTAGGGTCCGGAAACACCATATATTTT. Protein: CASSETVGSGNTIYF. The entire variable domain, with the rest obtained from reference TRBV2 and TRBJ1-3, is as follows: EPEVTQTPSHQVTQMGQEVILRCVPISNHLYFYWYRQILGQKVEFLVSFYNNEISEKSEIFDDQFSVERPDGSNFTLKIRSTKLEDSAMYFCASSETVGSGNTIYFGEGSWLTVV.